A single sample is the source of the 21 T cell receptor beta chains below, sequenced in a study of T cell changes during pregnancy in multiple sclerosis. Repertoires were generated with immunoSEQ multiplex PCR, while TCRdb's copy carries only in-frame clones and drops some. Counted here are about 36,000 clones, 90% to 95% occurring once; the ten biggest clones make up roughly 0.39%. Material: CD4+ T cells from peripheral blood mononuclear cells, obtained in the first trimester of pregnancy. The receptors derive from a female donor with multiple sclerosis, enrolled in a pregnancy study.

The chain links TRBV5-4 to TRBJ2-5; D may be TRBD2 (5 bases). Germline V gives CDR1 SGHNT, CDR2 YYREEE (reference sequence). V was cut by 4 bases and J by 4 bases, with 17 bases left in between. The CDR3 consists of 15 residues. CDR3 coding DNA: TGTGCCAGCAGCCATGCCCGCGGAGGAGGAGAGACCCAGTACTTC. As protein: CASSHARGGGETQYF.

Only one count was recorded for this clone. The chain links TRBV5-1 to TRBJ2-7; no reliable D call. Germline CDR1 is SGHRS and CDR2 is YFSETQ. This CDR3 region has 12 residues. V was trimmed by 0 bases and J by 4 bases, leaving 5 bases between them. DNA of the CDR3: TGCGCCAGCAGCTTGGGAGTGTACGAGCAGTACTTC. Translated, it gives CASSLGVYEQYF.

V is TRBV11-2 and J is TRBJ2-7; the D is unclear. V lost 0 bases and J 1 base, leaving 13 bases between the germline ends. This CDR3 contains 16 residues. CDR1 is SGHAT, CDR2 FQNNGV, per germline. CDR3 sequence: CASSLDLVGLSYEQYF. DNA for the CDR3: TGTGCCAGCAGCTTAGATCTAGTTGGATTATCCTACGAGCAGTACTTC. Using reference TRBV11-2 and TRBJ2-7 for the parts outside the CDR3, the full variable domain is EAGVAQSPRYKIIEKRQSVAFWCNPISGHATLYWYQQILGQGPKLLIQFQNNGVVDDSQLPKDRFSAERLKGVDSTLKIQPAKLEDSAVYLCASSLDLVGLSYEQYFGPGTRLTVT.

The chain employs TRBV9 and TRBJ1-3; D unclear. Germline values: CDR1 SGDLS, CDR2 YYNGEE. The CDR3 runs to 16 residues. V shed 0 bases and J shed 0 bases, with 10 bases lying between them. The CDR3 sequence is CASSVAGSASGNTIYF. The CDR3 DNA reads as TGTGCCAGCAGCGTAGCGGGGTCGGCCTCTGGAAACACCATATATTTT.

This chain uses TRBV14 with TRBJ2-5, with D tentatively TRBD2 (5 bases). Germline CDR1 SGHDN, CDR2 FVKESK. V was shortened by 0 bases and J by 6 bases, with 26 bases between the two germline ends. This CDR3 contains 19 residues. CDR3 bases: TGTGCCAGCAGCCAAGAAGGGCTAGCCCACGAACGGGTGAACAAGACCCAGTACTTC. Translated: CASSQEGLAHERVNKTQYF.

This rearrangement joins TRBV10-3 to TRBJ2-2; 8 bases agree with TRBD1. CDR1 is ENHRY and CDR2 is SYGVKD in the germline V gene. J lost 4 bases, V lost 6 bases, and 7 bases had no gene match. The CDR3 covers 15 residues. The CDR3 sequence is CAIRSTGEVTGELFF. DNA of the CDR3: TGTGCCATCAGGTCGACAGGGGAGGTCACCGGGGAGCTGTTTTTT.

The table lists this clone with a count of one. The chain is built from TRBV19 and TRBJ1-2; TRBD1 matches 7 bases. This CDR3 comprises 13 residues. Per the germline V gene, CDR1 is LNHDA and CDR2 is SQIVND (reference sequence). V trimming: 5 bases; J trimming: 6 bases; junction bases outside the gene matches: 6. CDR3 bases: TGTGCCAGTAGTGCCCGGACAGGCGATGGCTACACCTTC. Protein product: CASSARTGDGYTF.

The chain links TRBV19 to TRBJ1-5; the match to TRBD1 covers 10 bases. CDR1 is LNHDA and CDR2 is SQIVND in the germline V gene (reference sequence). CDR3 length equals 14 residues. V was pared by 9 bases and J by 7 bases, with 9 bases of the junction left unmatched. DNA for the CDR3: TGTGCCAGCCGCCGGGACAGGGGTTTCCAGCCCCAGCATTTT. It translates to CASRRDRGFQPQHF.

The chain combines TRBV19 with TRBJ1-2; 8 bases agree with TRBD1. Germline loops: CDR1 LNHDA, CDR2 SQIVND (reference sequence). V lost 6 bases and J lost 6; bases outside the gene matches: 6. The CDR3 loop spans 13 amino acids. CDR3 in DNA: TGTGCCAGTAGCCGAGGACAGGGTAATGGCTACACCTTC. This encodes CASSRGQGNGYTF. Drawing the rest from reference TRBV19 and TRBJ1-2, the complete variable domain is DGGITQSPKYLFRKEGQNVTLSCEQNLNHDAMYWYRQDPGQGLRLIYYSQIVNDFQKGDIAEGYSVSREKKESFPLTVTSAQKNPTAFYLCASSRGQGNGYTFGSGTRLTVV.

This chain links TRBV4-3 with TRBJ2-2; D perhaps matches TRBD2 (5 bases). CDR3 length equals 15 residues. Germline V gene lookup returns CDR1 LGHNA and CDR2 YSLEER. The germline V and J ends were trimmed by 1 base and 10 bases, with 16 bases remaining between them. The chain's CDR3 is CASSQGPGILQELFF. The CDR3 DNA follows: TGCGCCAGCAGCCAAGGCCCCGGGATCCTTCAGGAGCTGTTTTTT.

This sequence joins TRBV7-8 and TRBJ1-1; D is possibly TRBD1 (6 bases). Germline V gene lookup returns CDR1 SGHVS and CDR2 FQNEAQ. Trimming shortened V by 5 bases and J by 3 bases, and 10 bases separated the two germline ends. The CDR3 length is 13 residues. The CDR3 DNA is TGTGCCAGCAGCCGGACAGATGACACTGAAGCTTTCTTT. Translation: CASSRTDDTEAFF.

The chain links TRBV6-6 to TRBJ1-1; no clear D gene. V was shortened by 7 bases and J by 1 base, with 10 bases between the two germline ends. The germline CDR1 and CDR2 sequences are MNHNY and SVGAGI (reference sequence). The CDR3 contains 13 residues. The DNA of the CDR3 is TGTGCCAGCACTTGGGCAGCGAACACTGAAGCTTTCTTT. Translation: CASTWAANTEAFF.

This clone was picked up one time. V gene TRBV4-2 combines with J gene TRBJ2-3, with D hard to call. In germline, CDR1 is LGHNA, CDR2 YNFKEQ. Trimming took 4 bases from V and 5 from J, leaving 16 bases between them. This CDR3 region has 15 residues. In DNA form, the CDR3 reads TGTGCCAGCAGCCCCCAACAACGCCCGGGAGATACGCAGTATTTT. It translates to CASSPQQRPGDTQYF.

V usage is TRBV19 and J usage is TRBJ2-6; tentative D call: TRBD1 (5 bases). Between the trimmed V and J ends, which lost 3 bases and 4 bases, there was a span of 10 bases. Germline CDR1 and CDR2: LNHDA and SQIVND (reference sequence). The CDR3 covers 15 residues. The CDR3 coding sequence is TGTGCCAGTAGTATCCAGGGATCCGGGGCCAACGTCCTGACTTTC. This codes for CASSIQGSGANVLTF.

The count of this clone is one. The chain joins TRBV9 to TRBJ1-6, with D possibly TRBD1 on 6 matching bases. This CDR3 is built from 15 residues. CDR1 and CDR2 from the germline V gene are SGDLS and YYNGEE. V was trimmed by 0 bases and J by 8 bases, leaving 12 bases between them. CDR3 residues: CASSVEGQPYSPLHF. In nucleotides, the CDR3 is TGTGCCAGCAGCGTAGAAGGACAGCCCTATTCACCCCTCCACTTT. The variable domain in full, completed from reference TRBV9 and TRBJ1-6, reads DSGVTQTPKHLITATGQRVTLRCSPRSGDLSVYWYQQSLDQGLQFLIQYYNGEERAKGNILERFSAQQFPDLHSELNLSSLELGDSALYFCASSVEGQPYSPLHFGNGTRLTVT.

This clone has a single count. The chain carries TRBV19 and TRBJ2-1; TRBD1 agrees at 10 bases. CDR1 LNHDA and CDR2 SQIVND come from the germline V gene (reference sequence). This CDR3 comprises 15 residues. Trimming removed 5 bases from V and 15 bases from J; junction bases left unmatched: 16. The CDR3 nucleotides are TGTGCCAGTAGTCCCGCCGGACAGGGGGTTTGGAATCCGTTCTTC. It is translated as CASSPAGQGVWNPFF.

The chain couples TRBV2 to TRBJ2-3; 8 nucleotides align to TRBD1. The CDR3 has 17 amino acids. Germline CDR1 is SNHLY and CDR2 is FYNNEI. V gave up 3 bases and J gave up 3 bases; unmatched junction bases: 11. The CDR3 sequence: CASSERRQGASTDTQYF. CDR3 DNA sequence: TGTGCCAGCAGTGAGAGGCGGCAGGGGGCTTCGACAGATACGCAGTATTTT. Drawing the rest from reference TRBV2 and TRBJ2-3, the complete variable domain is EPEVTQTPSHQVTQMGQEVILRCVPISNHLYFYWYRQILGQKVEFLVSFYNNEISEKSEIFDDQFSVERPDGSNFTLKIRSTKLEDSAMYFCASSERRQGASTDTQYFGPGTRLTVL.

The chain employs TRBV10-3 and TRBJ1-3, with 8 bases that match TRBD1. This CDR3 is 20 amino acids long. With V trimmed by 1 base and J by 0 bases, 14 bases remained unmatched. Germline-derived CDR1 and CDR2 are ENHRY and SYGVKD. In DNA form, the CDR3 reads TGTGCCATCAGTGAGTACCAGACAGGGGTAACCCGGCTCTCTGGAAACACCATATATTTT. This sequence encodes CAISEYQTGVTRLSGNTIYF.

This sequence joins TRBV19 and TRBJ2-7; weak D call: TRBD2 (5 bases). The V end lost 6 bases, the J end lost 6 bases, and 18 bases lay between the germline ends. CDR3 length equals 14 residues. The germline CDR1 and CDR2 sequences are LNHDA and SQIVND (reference sequence). The CDR3: CASRQNGERGEQYF. CDR3 in DNA: TGTGCCAGTAGACAAAACGGGGAACGGGGCGAGCAGTACTTC.

The V gene is TRBV30, the J gene TRBJ1-5; D gene ambiguous. With 6 bases removed from V and 2 bases from J, the gap between germline ends came to 5 bases. The length of the CDR3 is 11 residues. Per the germline V gene, CDR1 is GTSNPN and CDR2 is SVGIG (reference sequence). The CDR3 protein is CACCGNQPQHF. CDR3 coding DNA: TGTGCCTGCTGTGGCAATCAGCCCCAGCATTTT.

CDR3: CASRYTGWETQYF. CDR3 nucleotide sequence: TGTGCCAGCAGATACACAGGGTGGGAGACCCAGTACTTC. V is TRBV7-2 and J is TRBJ2-5; D may be TRBD1 (6 bases). Germline V gives CDR1 SGHTA, CDR2 FQGNSA. The CDR3 has 13 residues. V was pared by 6 bases and J by 5 bases, with 13 bases between.